The entry below describes one T cell receptor (beta chain). The target antigen is unknown. CDR3 length: 14 residues. V shed 5 bases and J shed 4 bases, with 13 bases lying between them. Germline loops: CDR1 SEHNR, CDR2 FQNEAQ (reference sequence). With survey level as its setting, the immunoSEQ assay was v3.0. Method: immunoSEQ multiplex PCR; TCRdb's copy keeps in-frame clones and lacks some. Of tens of thousands of clones listed, roughly 84% were seen once; the top ten hold approximately 10%. The record originates from a study of long-term antiretroviral therapy in people with HIV. Overall study results and limits: Repertoires with HIV possessed tighter CDR3 length spans than those of controls.

This material consisted of unsorted PBMCs, taken 1.2 years after starting antiretroviral therapy. The chain has TRBV7-9 and TRBJ2-3; D is ambiguous. The TCR originated in a woman aged 40 to 50 with HIV. The CDR3 protein is CASSLSGPADTQYF. In DNA, the CDR3 is TGTGCCAGCAGCCTCTCAGGACCTGCAGATACGCAGTATTTT.